What follows are 13 T cell receptor beta chains derived from one specimen sequenced in a study of molecular identifiers for immune sequencing clone quantification. TCRdb fed the PCR reads into MiXCR, producing one record per CDR3 protein. In the table there are 50,000 to 65,000 distinct CDR3 sequences, about 23% of which are singletons. Sequencing input: naive CD8+ T cells from blood, with Jurkat cell RNA spiked in. Specified subset: FACS-sorted CD8+CD4-CCR7+CD45RA+ naive T cells. The receptor set was obtained from a human donor in good health. Some libraries in this study had Jurkat cell RNA spiked in.

This clonotype was detected many times. The chain combines TRBV10-3 with TRBJ2-7, with TRBD2 matching over 12 bases. The length of the CDR3 is 14 residues. The V gene's germline CDR1 is ENHRY and CDR2 SYGVKD. Germline trimming cut 2 bases from V and 6 bases from J; bases unmatched to any gene: 2. The CDR3: CAISEGLAGFEQYF. The CDR3 coding sequence is TGTGCCATCAGTGAGGGACTAGCGGGATTCGAGCAGTACTTC.

Of note for this clonotype: This may stem from a read error, because a much larger clone lies one nucleotide away. CDR3 sequence: CASSRASGGAWDTQYF. The CDR3 nucleotides are TGTGCCAGCAGCAGAGCTAGCGGGGGGGCTTGGGATACGCAGTATTTT. The chain couples TRBV7-6 to TRBJ2-3, with 12 bases fitting TRBD2. The junction had 9 bases not matched to a gene; V was cut back by 5 bases and J by 6 bases. The CDR3 extends over 16 amino acids. From germline, CDR1 is SGHVS and CDR2 FNYEAQ.

This clonotype showed up many times. Here the CDR3 reads CAALRGTGELFF. CDR3 bases: TGTGCCGCCTTGAGGGGTACCGGGGAGCTGTTTTTT. This rearrangement joins TRBV7-9 to TRBJ2-2; TRBD1 or TRBD2 may be the D gene (5 bases each). This CDR3 region has 12 residues. CDR1 SEHNR and CDR2 FQNEAQ come from the germline V gene (reference sequence). V was cut by 11 bases and J by 5 bases, with 12 bases left in between.

This clonotype was counted a single time. The CDR3 does not close with the conserved phenylalanine or tryptophan, likely indicating a read error. The chain employs TRBV29-1 and TRBJ2-7; TRBD1 is a possible D gene (8 bases). The CDR3 contains 13 residues. Trimming shortened V by 5 bases and J by 6 bases, and 17 bases separated the two germline ends. Looked up from germline, CDR1 is SQVTM and CDR2 is ANQGSEA. The CDR3 spells CSVSGGGGCEQYL. Written as DNA, the CDR3 is TGCAGCGTTTCAGGGGGCGGGGGCTGCGAGCAGTACCTC.

This clonotype was seen a few times. The chain recombines TRBV20-1 with TRBJ1-4; 7 bases line up with TRBD1. Germline CDR1 and CDR2: DFQATT and SNEGSKA (reference sequence). The CDR3 is made up of 16 amino acids. The junction had 9 bases not matched to a gene; V was cut back by 4 bases and J by 1 base. Here the CDR3 DNA reads TGCAGTGCTATTCCCGGGACAGCCTTAACTAATGAAAAACTGTTTTTT. It yields the protein CSAIPGTALTNEKLFF.

The chain employs TRBV19 and TRBJ2-1; tentatively, D is TRBD1 (6 bases). V dropped 3 bases and J dropped 6 bases, with 15 bases sitting between them. This CDR3 is built from 15 residues. Germline V gives CDR1 LNHDA, CDR2 SQIVND (reference sequence). The CDR3 region is CASSIYAGVINEQFF. Written as DNA, the CDR3 is TGTGCCAGTAGTATTTATGCAGGGGTAATCAATGAGCAGTTCTTC.

This clonotype was detected once. A single base separates this from a much larger clone, so it may be a read error. The chain has TRBV30 and TRBJ2-7; 8 nucleotides match TRBD2. CDR1 and CDR2 from the germline V gene are GTSNPN and SVGIG (reference sequence). This CDR3 is built from 13 residues. The CDR3 is CTWSPSGGYEQYF. CDR3 sequence (DNA): TGTACCTGGAGTCCCAGCGGGGGTTACGAGCAGTACTTC.

There are many counts of this clonotype. The chain has TRBV7-8 and TRBJ2-3; D is unclear. V was shortened by 4 bases and J by 5 bases, with 13 bases between the two germline ends. This CDR3 has 14 residues. Germline-derived CDR1 and CDR2 are SGHVS and FQNEAQ. The CDR3 coding sequence is TGTGCCAGCAGCTCACTCGAAACCGTAGATACGCAGTATTTT. Its protein product is CASSSLETVDTQYF.

This clonotype came up a few times. The V and J genes are TRBV24-1 and TRBJ2-3; no definite D call. V lost 8 bases to trimming and J lost 4 bases, with 9 bases between them. The CDR3 is 12 amino acids. The germline V gene encodes CDR1 KGHDR and CDR2 SFDVKD. In DNA, the CDR3 is TGTGCCACCACAGATTGGGCAGATACGCAGTATTTT. Protein sequence: CATTDWADTQYF.

Ten or more counts support this clonotype. The chain couples TRBV30 to TRBJ1-1; no clear D gene. CDR1 is GTSNPN, CDR2 SVGIG, per germline (reference sequence). Trimming left V 0 bases short and J 3 bases short, with 17 bases between. The CDR3 is 16 residues long. The CDR3: CAWSVEQPGHYTEAFF. CDR3 DNA: TGTGCCTGGAGTGTAGAGCAGCCGGGCCACTACACTGAAGCTTTCTTT.

This clonotype was picked up many times. V and J are TRBV20-1 and TRBJ2-7, with TRBD2 matching 8 bases. Germline-derived CDR1 and CDR2 are DFQATT and SNEGSKA (reference sequence). The CDR3 is 13 residues long. Trimming took 2 bases from V and 1 from J; bases not matched to a gene: 1. CDR3 in DNA: TGCAGTGCTAGAACGGGGGGGTCCTACGAGCAGTACTTC. It encodes CSARTGGSYEQYF.

The rearrangement links TRBV20-1 to TRBJ2-1, with TRBD2 identical over 11 bases. The CDR3 length is 15 residues. Per the germline V gene, CDR1 is DFQATT and CDR2 is SNEGSKA (reference sequence). Trimming took 3 bases from V and 12 from J; bases not matched to a gene: 13. The CDR3 region is CSARQTSGSYNRQFF. The CDR3 DNA follows: TGCAGTGCTAGGCAAACTAGCGGGAGCTACAATCGGCAGTTCTTC.

Only a few counts were recorded for this clonotype. V and J are TRBV11-2 and TRBJ2-7, with 8 nucleotides matching TRBD1. The CDR3 contains 16 residues. The trim removed 1 base at V and 2 bases at J, leaving 7 bases unmatched. Per the germline V gene, CDR1 is SGHAT and CDR2 is FQNNGV. The CDR3 bases are TGTGCCAGCAGCTTAGGGCTCAGGGGGCCAACCTACGAGCAGTACTTC. Translated: CASSLGLRGPTYEQYF.